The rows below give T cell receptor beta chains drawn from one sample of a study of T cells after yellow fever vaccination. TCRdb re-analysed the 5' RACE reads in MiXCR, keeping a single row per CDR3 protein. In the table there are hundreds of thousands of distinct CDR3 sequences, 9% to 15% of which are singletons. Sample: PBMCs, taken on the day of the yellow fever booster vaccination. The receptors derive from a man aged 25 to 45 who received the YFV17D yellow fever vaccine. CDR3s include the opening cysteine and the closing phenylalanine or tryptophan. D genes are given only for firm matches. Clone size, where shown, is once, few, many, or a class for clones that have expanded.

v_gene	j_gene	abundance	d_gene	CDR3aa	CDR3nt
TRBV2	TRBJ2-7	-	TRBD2	CASSALTSGRSEQYF	TGTGCCAGCAGTGCCCTGACTAGCGGGAGGTCTGAGCAGTACTTC
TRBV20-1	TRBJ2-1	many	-	CSARAPRGSTLNEQFF	TGCAGTGCTAGAGCCCCCCGGGGGAGTACTTTGAATGAGCAGTTCTTC
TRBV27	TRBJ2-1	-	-	CASMYDATTYNEQFF	TGTGCCAGCATGTACGACGCCACGACCTACAATGAGCAGTTCTTC
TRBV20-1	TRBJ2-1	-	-	CSAPQGGENEQFF	TGCAGTGCCCCACAGGGAGGGGAGAATGAGCAGTTCTTC
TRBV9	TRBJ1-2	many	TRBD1	CASSVEGAGGYTF	TGTGCCAGCAGCGTAGAGGGGGCCGGGGGCTACACCTTC
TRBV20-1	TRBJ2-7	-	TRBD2	CSAHSGRSYEQYF	TGCAGTGCCCATAGCGGGAGGTCCTACGAGCAGTACTTC
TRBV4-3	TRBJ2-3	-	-	CASSQLLNHRADTQYF	TGCGCCAGCAGCCAACTGCTTAACCATAGGGCAGATACGCAGTATTTT
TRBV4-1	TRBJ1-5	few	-	CASSHGWPGDCQF	TGCGCCAGCAGCCATGGTTGGCCGGGGGACTGTCAATTT
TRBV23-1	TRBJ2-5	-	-	CASGRCPRQETQYF	TGCGCCAGCGGAAGATGCCCGAGGCAAGAGACCCAGTACTTC
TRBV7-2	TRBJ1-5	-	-	CASSMRGNQPQHF	TGTGCCAGCAGCATGAGAGGCAATCAGCCCCAGCATTTT
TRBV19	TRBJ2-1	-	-	CASSRGRVDEQFF	TGTGCCAGTAGTCGGGGGCGCGTAGATGAGCAGTTCTTC
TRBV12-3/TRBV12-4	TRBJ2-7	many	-	CASTKGQSSSYEQYF	TGTGCCAGCACCAAAGGACAGTCAAGCTCCTACGAGCAGTACTTC
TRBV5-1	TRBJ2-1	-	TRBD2	CARYHSGGSYEQFF	TGCGCCAGATATCATTCCGGCGGGAGCTATGAGCAGTTCTTC
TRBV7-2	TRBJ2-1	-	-	CASSPTGFNEQFF	TGTGCCAGCAGCCCTACAGGGTTCAATGAGCAGTTCTTC
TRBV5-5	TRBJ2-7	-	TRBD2	CASKVAGGQYEQYF	TGTGCCAGCAAAGTAGCGGGAGGCCAATACGAGCAGTACTTC
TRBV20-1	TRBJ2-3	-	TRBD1	CSALPGQNTDTQYF	TGCAGTGCTCTTCCGGGACAGAACACAGATACGCAGTATTTT
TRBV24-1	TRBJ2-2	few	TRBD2	CATSDPKRGGPFNTGELFF	TGTGCCACCAGTGACCCTAAGAGGGGAGGGCCATTCAACACCGGGGAGCTGTTTTTT